This is a list of T cell receptor beta chains from one sample in a study of Tregs in tolerant kidney transplant recipients. Data came from immunoSEQ multiplex PCR; TCRdb stores just in-frame clones and leaves some out. The sample yields roughly 250,000 clones, 80% to 85% seen once. The sample consisted of CD4+ T cells from blood. The receptors were gathered from a human donor in good health. Each CDR3 is given with its conserved first and last residue. Fields, in order: clone size, D gene, J gene, V gene, CDR3 DNA, CDR3 protein. D genes are given only for firm matches. Where a row states a size, it is once, few, many or the class of an expanded clone; other rows omit it.

clone size: -
D gene: -
J gene: TRBJ1-4
V gene: TRBV7-9
CDR3 DNA: TGTGCCAGCAGCTCACAGGGCTGGGATGAAAAACTGTTTTTT
CDR3 protein: CASSSQGWDEKLFF

clone size: -
D gene: -
J gene: TRBJ1-6
V gene: TRBV7-6
CDR3 DNA: TGTGCCAGCAGCCCCGAGGGCTATAATTCACCCCTCCACTTT
CDR3 protein: CASSPEGYNSPLHF

clone size: -
D gene: -
J gene: TRBJ2-1
V gene: TRBV29-1
CDR3 DNA: TGCAGCGTTGAAATAGAGCAGTTCTTC
CDR3 protein: CSVEIEQFF

clone size: -
D gene: -
J gene: TRBJ1-6
V gene: TRBV5-5
CDR3 DNA: TGTGCCAGCAGCTTGCAGGGGATCAATTCACCCCTCCACTTT
CDR3 protein: CASSLQGINSPLHF

clone size: few
D gene: -
J gene: TRBJ2-6
V gene: TRBV15
CDR3 DNA: TGTGCCACCAGCAGAGTCCGGGAAGGGGCCAACGTCCTGACTTTC
CDR3 protein: CATSRVREGANVLTF

clone size: -
D gene: TRBD1
J gene: TRBJ1-2
V gene: TRBV7-9
CDR3 DNA: TGTGCCAGCAGCCCCCCCAACAGGGGCTATGGCTACACCTTC
CDR3 protein: CASSPPNRGYGYTF

clone size: -
D gene: -
J gene: TRBJ2-3
V gene: TRBV6-5
CDR3 DNA: TGTGCCAGCAGTTACTCTCCAGCAGGTACAGATACGCAGTATTTT
CDR3 protein: CASSYSPAGTDTQYF

clone size: -
D gene: -
J gene: TRBJ1-4
V gene: TRBV5-1
CDR3 DNA: TGCGCCAGCAGCTTGGATACAACTAATGAAAAACTGTTTTTT
CDR3 protein: CASSLDTTNEKLFF

clone size: -
D gene: TRBD1
J gene: TRBJ2-3
V gene: TRBV18
CDR3 DNA: TGTGCCAGCTCACCCCTGGGACAGGGAAACAGGGATACGCAGTATTTT
CDR3 protein: CASSPLGQGNRDTQYF

clone size: -
D gene: -
J gene: TRBJ1-3
V gene: TRBV30
CDR3 DNA: TGTGCCTGGAGTGTACAGGCGAGCTCTGGAAACACCATATATTTT
CDR3 protein: CAWSVQASSGNTIYF

clone size: -
D gene: -
J gene: TRBJ1-5
V gene: TRBV19
CDR3 DNA: TGTGCCAGTAGTATCCCGGGGAATCAGCCCCAGCATTTT
CDR3 protein: CASSIPGNQPQHF

clone size: -
D gene: -
J gene: TRBJ2-4
V gene: TRBV2
CDR3 DNA: TGTGCCAGCTCCCCCGCCGGGGCCAAAAACATTCAGTACTTC
CDR3 protein: CASSPAGAKNIQYF

clone size: -
D gene: TRBD1
J gene: TRBJ2-5
V gene: TRBV18
CDR3 DNA: TGTGCCAGCTCAACTAAGACAGGGCCCCAAGAGACCCAGTACTTC
CDR3 protein: CASSTKTGPQETQYF

clone size: -
D gene: TRBD1
J gene: TRBJ1-2
V gene: TRBV2
CDR3 DNA: TGTGCCAGCAGTGAGGAGGGACAGGGGGCGAAAGGCTACACCTTC
CDR3 protein: CASSEEGQGAKGYTF

clone size: -
D gene: -
J gene: TRBJ1-5
V gene: TRBV2
CDR3 DNA: TGTGCCAGCAGTGAAGCAGGCGGCTGGTATAGCAATCAGCCCCAGCATTTT
CDR3 protein: CASSEAGGWYSNQPQHF

clone size: -
D gene: -
J gene: TRBJ2-7
V gene: TRBV5-1
CDR3 DNA: TGCGCCAGCAGCTCGGACAGCTACTACGAGCAGTACTTC
CDR3 protein: CASSSDSYYEQYF

clone size: -
D gene: -
J gene: TRBJ2-4
V gene: TRBV19
CDR3 DNA: TGTGCCAGTAGTCCCCGGGCCGAGAAAAACATTCAGTACTTC
CDR3 protein: CASSPRAEKNIQYF

clone size: once
D gene: -
J gene: TRBJ2-2
V gene: TRBV5-6
CDR3 DNA: TGTGCCAGCGCCGTAACGGGGGCCGGGGAGCTGTTTTTT
CDR3 protein: CASAVTGAGELFF